Described below is a single TCR beta chain sequence and its context. The PCR used 60 Vbeta and 13 Jbeta primers. Data came from immunoSEQ multiplex PCR; TCRdb stores just in-frame clones and leaves some out. Counted here are about 86,000 clones, roughly three quarters occurring once; the ten biggest clones make up roughly 15%. These data are taken from a study of cytomegalovirus exposure and HLA in healthy donors. Germline V gives CDR1 MDHEN, CDR2 SYDVKM. There are 14 residues in the CDR3. The junction had 6 bases not matched to a gene; V was cut back by 3 bases and J by 4 bases. The TCR comes from a woman between 35 and 50 years old in good health and CMV-seropositive. The material sequenced was PBMCs. The chain has TRBV28 and TRBJ2-7; TRBD1 agrees at 7 bases. The CDR3 region is CASSLRQGKYEQYF. CDR3 sequence (DNA): TGTGCCAGCAGTTTGAGACAGGGAAAGTACGAGCAGTACTTC.